This T cell receptor (beta chain) was profiled in a study of shared clonotypes between healthy human individuals. Whole-study results and caveats: Apart from blood, nothing was sampled; tissue repertoires likely differ.

Genomic DNA belonging to each subset was distributed in equal measure over several immunoSEQ plates. The table came from immunoSEQ multiplex PCR; TCRdb's copy has only in-frame clones and leaves some out. This repertoire shows hundreds of thousands of clones, 77% found once; its top ten account for around 11%. Each donor was a Caucasian adult residing in Nashville, Tennessee. When samples were unsorted, roughly 91 million PBMCs were used for genomic DNA. This clone was counted a few times. Its antigen remains unidentified. This CDR3 is built from 14 residues. Looked up from germline, CDR1 is SGHDN and CDR2 is FVKESK. V dropped 4 bases and J dropped 7; count of bases not matched to a gene: 10.

The rearrangement joins TRBV14 to TRBJ2-7, with 7 positions matching TRBD2. The specimen was PBMCs. This receptor was taken from a woman between 35 and 50 years old in good health. Some clones in this sample may be carry-over from other donors' samples. CDR3: CASSPSAGPREQYF. As DNA, the CDR3 is TGTGCCAGCAGCCCGTCAGCGGGACCCCGGGAGCAGTACTTC.